This TCR beta chain was retrieved from a study of CD8+CD57+ T cells in acquired aplastic anemia. It was genomic DNA that served as the template for profiling TCR beta VDJ and CDR3. One entry per CDR3 protein, called by TCRdb with MiXCR from the reads. The sample lists about 400,000 distinct CDR3 sequences, 65% to 80% occurring once. The sequence was obtained from a human donor in good health, serving as a control. What was sequenced was sorted CD4+, CD8+, or CD8+CD57+ T cells (not recorded which) from PBMCs.

This CDR3 is CASGLISSGSRELFF. The CDR3 coding sequence is TGTGCTAGTGGTTTGATAAGTAGCGGGAGTAGGGAGCTGTTTTTT. The chain is built from TRBV12-5 and TRBJ2-2, with 9 positions matching TRBD2. Germline assignment: CDR1 LGHNT and CDR2 FRNRAP. Trimming removed 2 bases from V and 9 bases from J; junction bases left unmatched: 7. CDR3 length equals 15 residues. Variable domain in full (rest from reference TRBV12-5 and TRBJ2-2): DARVTQTPRHKVTEMGQEVTMRCQPILGHNTVFWYRQTMMQGLELLAYFRNRAPLDDSGMPKDRFSAEMPDATLATLKIQPSEPRDSAVYFCASGLISSGSRELFFGEGSRLTVL.